One sample yielded the 9 T cell receptor beta chains listed below, sequenced in a study of spatial heterogeneity in lung cancer. MiXCR, run by TCRdb on the 5' RACE reads, gives a single entry per CDR3 protein. The sample has roughly 3,000 distinct CDR3 sequences, roughly 18% seen once; the top ten hold approximately 16%. The time point: sample taken at primary tumor resection. The sequencing here drew on normal lung tissue next to the tumor, taken at surgery. The source of these receptors is a male donor with early-stage non-small cell lung cancer.

This clonotype has a handful of counts. J is TRBJ1-4 and V is TRBV4-2; 9 nucleotides align to TRBD1. Looked up from germline, CDR1 is LGHNA and CDR2 is YNFKEQ. The J segment lost 4 bases and the V segment lost 0 bases, leaving 6 bases of the junction unmatched. This CDR3 comprises 17 residues. The chain's CDR3 is CASSQETGGGGNEKLFF. CDR3 coding DNA: TGTGCCAGCAGCCAAGAAACAGGGGGCGGGGGTAATGAAAAACTGTTTTTT.

This clonotype rates as medium-sized. The chain combines TRBV2 with TRBJ2-2; D is unresolved. Between the trimmed V and J ends, which lost 1 base and 3 bases, there was a span of 6 bases. There are 14 residues in the CDR3. Germline V gene data show CDR1 as SNHLY and CDR2 as FYNNEI. DNA for the CDR3: TGTGCCAGCAGTGAAGAAAGCGACACCGGGGAGCTGTTTTTT. It codes for CASSEESDTGELFF.

This clonotype ranks as medium-sized. The chain recombines TRBV4-1 with TRBJ2-7; 7 bases are a match to TRBD1. Germline V gene sequence: CDR1 MGHRA, CDR2 YSYEKL. V shed 1 base, J shed 2 bases, and the junction held 8 bases outside the gene matches. This CDR3 is 16 amino acids long. CDR3 loop: CASSQGQGRGTYEQYF. CDR3 bases: TGCGCCAGCAGCCAAGGACAGGGCCGAGGGACCTACGAGCAGTACTTC.

Only a few counts were recorded for this clonotype. The genes are TRBV28 and TRBJ1-1, with no clear D. The CDR3 extends over 12 amino acids. The germline V gene encodes CDR1 MDHEN and CDR2 SYDVKM. Trimming removed 4 bases at V and 1 base at J, with 4 bases between. The chain's CDR3 is CASSWGNTEAFF. CDR3 sequence (DNA): TGTGCCAGCAGTTGGGGGAACACTGAAGCTTTCTTT.

This clonotype is categorized as medium-sized. The V and J genes are TRBV12-3 or TRBV12-4 and TRBJ2-7; D unclear. V lost 0 bases and J lost 3, with 9 bases in between. The CDR3 runs to 14 residues. CDR3 residues: CASSLAGPSYEQYF. CDR3 sequence (DNA): TGTGCCAGCAGTTTAGCAGGACCTAGCTACGAGCAGTACTTC.

By sample fraction, this clonotype is medium-sized. The DNA of the CDR3 is TGTGCCAGCAGCTTAGGTCTCCCTGGCGTGACCCAGTACTTC. Amino acids: CASSLGLPGVTQYF. The chain combines TRBV7-9 with TRBJ2-5; D is ambiguous. This CDR3 is 14 amino acids long. V lost 1 base and J lost 7, with 13 bases in between. The germline gives CDR1 SEHNR, CDR2 FQNEAQ (reference sequence).

This clonotype is medium-sized in the sample. This rearrangement joins TRBV19 to TRBJ2-2, with TRBD1 identical over 10 bases. In germline, CDR1 is LNHDA, CDR2 SQIVND (reference sequence). The CDR3 is 16 residues long. J was trimmed by 5 bases and V by 4 bases; bases with no gene match: 7. This CDR3 reads CASSTPGTGVTGELFF. The CDR3 DNA reads as TGTGCCAGTAGTACCCCCGGGACAGGGGTAACCGGGGAGCTGTTTTTT.

By frequency in the sample, this clonotype is medium-sized. The V and J genes are TRBV29-1 and TRBJ1-1, with D possibly TRBD1 on 5 matching bases. The V end was cut by 4 bases, the J end by 3 bases, with 9 bases between. Germline loops: CDR1 SQVTM, CDR2 ANQGSEA. The CDR3 loop spans 12 amino acids. CDR3 DNA: TGCAGCGTTGGGGGCCAGGACACTGAAGCTTTCTTT. Protein product: CSVGGQDTEAFF.

This clonotype is judged medium-sized. The rearrangement joins TRBV6-2 or TRBV6-3 to TRBJ1-1; D uncertain. CDR1 MNHEY and CDR2 SVGEGT come from the germline V gene. Trimming pared 2 bases from V and 2 bases from J, leaving 3 bases between. This CDR3 has 12 amino acids. The CDR3 spells CASSYSNTEAFF. CDR3 nucleotide sequence: TGTGCCAGCAGTTACAGCAACACTGAAGCTTTCTTT.